The entry below gives a single T cell receptor (beta chain) sequence along with its context. Its antigen has not been determined. Base qualities are missing; no much larger clone stands one base away. The CDR3 regions of human TCRbeta chains were analyzed by immunosequencing. In the authors' own workflow: TCRs in the repertoires were compared against a reference library of SARS-CoV-2-specific TCRs that had been generated with the MIRA antigen-specificity platform. Breadth was defined as the fraction of unique TCRs that were SARS-CoV-2-associated, and depth was defined as the fraction of total T cells that were SARS-CoV-2-associated. Using the MIRA data, each spike-specific TCR was assigned both to the spike region to which the TCR was reactive and to a CD4 or CD8 class. Log10-transformed breadth and depth values were compared by one-way ANOVA with Sidak's multiple comparisons tests. TCRdb carries this immuneACCESS record with in-frame sequences only. Its versions omit some clonotypes, under half of them owing to an unresolved V gene in the studies checked, with the rest unexplained. That table is the source of V, J and clone size, and D and trimming were worked out from the DNA. The sample table shows some 95,000 clones, and roughly 89% are seen once. The leading ten clones occupy about 3.9% of the sample.

Reading the label with the study, this specimen's time point is: baseline before first vaccination. Samples from vaccinated people were obtained from the UK trials COV001 and COV002, which included a single-blind randomized controlled phase 2/3 trial of AZD1222 (ChAdOx1 nCoV-19) in healthy adults. For TCRbeta chain sequencing, PBMC samples from trial participants were taken at day 0 and at day 28 after the second dose. The sample comes from a study of T cell responses to AZD1222 COVID-19 vaccine (dated by TCRdb to the early 2020s). Study-level background: AZD1222 recipients given second doses at about 4 weeks or at about 12 weeks were pooled, since spike-specific TCR depth and breadth were not found to differ between the two schedules. TCR sequencing covered 230 to 250 trial participants: 200 to 220 given two doses of AZD1222 and approximately 25 given two doses of MenACWY control vaccine. Trial participants were enrolled by age into 18-55, 56-69 and 70-plus year subgroups, with around 140, 26 and 57 TCR-sequenced participants respectively.

The research as a whole found: Only six AZD1222 recipients were SARS-CoV-2 seropositive at baseline, limiting conclusions about previously exposed vaccinees. Because no day 14 peak-response samples were available, repertoires were characterized only after the peak T cell response. The whole spike protein was spanned by vaccine-associated CD4 TCRs, and dominant responses were seen in regions 160-218 and 743-854. Most participants were white British and females outnumbered males, and the authors suggested that clonal diversity may have been underestimated. A significant rise in spike-specific TCR breadth and depth was observed after two AZD1222 doses relative to day 0 and relative to MenACWY recipients. Reportedly, close to half of the unique spike-specific TCRs recognized epitopes lying outside the regions that are mutated in the B.1.351 and B.1.1.7 variants. In the small 56-69-year group, the increase in depth fell short of significance, most likely because of low power.

CDR1 and CDR2 (SGDLS, YYNGEE) derive from the germline V gene. Between the V and J ends, shortened by 0 bases and 4 bases respectively, the junction contains 7 bases. The CDR3 spans 13 residues, from the cysteine through the phenylalanine. Only the CDR3 part of the read is kept: 39 bases, read in frame from the first base. Recombination connected TRBV9 to TRBJ1-2, with no confidently assigned D gene. The source of this sequence is an adult in good health. This specimen was peripheral blood, taken on day 0 of AZD1222 vaccination. The CDR3 in this case is CASSVAESYGYTF. The bases are TGTGCCAGCAGCGTAGCTGAGAGCTATGGCTACACCTTC.